Shown below are 27 T cell receptor beta chains from a single sample sequenced in a study of CD8 T cells in Susac syndrome. Reverse transcription of 0.5 to 1 ug RNA was carried out with random hexamers. TCRdb reanalysed the immunoSEQ multiplex PCR reads using MiXCR and keeps one entry per CDR3 protein. In the table there are about 120,000 distinct CDR3 sequences, about nine tenths of which are singletons. Source material: CD4+ T cells from PBMCs. All receptors come from a human donor in good health.

The rearrangement links TRBV2 to TRBJ2-3; 7 bases align to TRBD1. CDR3 size: 14 residues. J gave up 2 bases and V 4 bases, and 3 bases lay outside the gene matches. Germline loops: CDR1 SNHLY, CDR2 FYNNEI. The CDR3 DNA sequence: TGTGCCAGCAGTGGACAGGGTTACACAGATACGCAGTATTTT. Residues: CASSGQGYTDTQYF.

This clonotype appeared once. The chain uses TRBV9 and TRBJ1-3; D is ambiguous. V lost 4 bases and J lost 4, with 15 bases in between. This CDR3 comprises 15 residues. From germline, CDR1 is SGDLS and CDR2 YYNGEE. CDR3 amino acids: CASSPRSGSGNTIYF. The CDR3 nucleotides read TGTGCCAGCAGCCCCCGTTCCGGTAGCGGAAACACCATATATTTT. Full variable domain (rest looked up from reference TRBV9 and TRBJ1-3): DSGVTQTPKHLITATGQRVTLRCSPRSGDLSVYWYQQSLDQGLQFLIQYYNGEERAKGNILERFSAQQFPDLHSELNLSSLELGDSALYFCASSPRSGSGNTIYFGEGSWLTVV.

The rearrangement uses TRBV19 and TRBJ2-7; D is perhaps TRBD2 (7 bases). CDR3 length: 15 residues. The germline V gene has CDR1 LNHDA and CDR2 SQIVND (reference sequence). Trimming took 3 bases from V and 0 from J, leaving 12 bases between them. The CDR3 DNA follows: TGTGCCAGTAGTATCTTCGGGGGGCCCTCCTACGAGCAGTACTTC. It translates to CASSIFGGPSYEQYF.

The chain employs TRBV12-3 or TRBV12-4 and TRBJ2-1; 11 nucleotides match TRBD2. J was trimmed by 7 bases and V by 5 bases; bases with no gene match: 13. The CDR3 is 17 amino acids. The chain's CDR3 is CASSPLAGGLQNNEQFF. CDR3 sequence (DNA): TGTGCCAGCAGTCCCCTAGCGGGGGGCCTTCAAAATAATGAGCAGTTCTTC.

This rearrangement joins TRBV4-2 to TRBJ2-3; D may correspond to TRBD1 or TRBD2 (5 bases each). V shed 4 bases and J shed 5 bases, with 16 bases lying between them. Germline V gene sequence: CDR1 LGHNA, CDR2 YNFKEQ. The CDR3 sequence is 15 residues long. The CDR3 DNA reads TGTGCCAGCAGCCGCGAAAGGGGAGTATTAGATACGCAGTATTTT. This sequence encodes CASSRERGVLDTQYF.

This chain joins TRBV9 and TRBJ1-1, with 8 positions matching TRBD1. This CDR3 is 15 amino acids long. From germline, CDR1 is SGDLS and CDR2 YYNGEE. Trimming took 4 bases from V and 1 from J; bases not matched to a gene: 6. CDR3 bases: TGTGCCAGCAGCCCCGGGACAGGCCCGAACACTGAAGCTTTCTTT. Translating gives CASSPGTGPNTEAFF.

This clonotype was recorded once. This chain joins TRBV5-1 and TRBJ1-5; D not certain. This CDR3 region has 16 residues. The germline V gene encodes CDR1 SGHRS and CDR2 YFSETQ. Trimming took off 0 bases at V and 0 bases at J, with 10 bases between the two ends. The CDR3 sequence: CASSLVAGYSNQPQHF. As DNA, the CDR3 is TGCGCCAGCAGCTTGGTCGCAGGCTATAGCAATCAGCCCCAGCATTTT.

V is TRBV5-1 and J is TRBJ2-7, with 9 positions matching TRBD1. CDR3 length: 14 residues. The trim removed 1 base at V and 2 bases at J, leaving 1 base unmatched. Germline V gene data show CDR1 as SGHRS and CDR2 as YFSETQ. CDR3 in amino acids: CASSLTGGPYEQYF. CDR3 DNA: TGCGCCAGCAGCTTGACAGGGGGCCCCTACGAGCAGTACTTC. Supplemented by reference TRBV5-1 and TRBJ2-7, the full variable domain reads KAGVTQTPRYLIKTRGQQVTLSCSPISGHRSVSWYQQTPGQGLQFLFEYFSETQRNKGNFPGRFSGRQFSNSRSEMNVSTLELGDSALYLCASSLTGGPYEQYFGPGTRLTVT.

This clonotype was picked up a small number of times. V gene TRBV5-1 combines with J gene TRBJ2-3, with D possibly TRBD1 on 6 matching bases. This CDR3 region has 13 residues. Germline V lookup: CDR1 SGHRS, CDR2 YFSETQ. The V gene lost 5 bases and the J gene lost 0 bases, with 7 bases spanning the gap. The CDR3 region has the DNA TGCGCCAGCAGGCAGGGGAGCACAGATACGCAGTATTTT. Its protein is CASRQGSTDTQYF.

The genes are TRBV5-4 and TRBJ2-1, with a tentative D call TRBD2 (5 bases). V lost 4 bases and J lost 0, with 11 bases in between. Germline V gene sequence: CDR1 SGHNT, CDR2 YYREEE (reference sequence). The CDR3 extends over 15 amino acids. The CDR3 loop is CASSPEGSSYNEQFF. CDR3 nucleotides: TGTGCCAGCAGCCCCGAAGGGAGCTCCTACAATGAGCAGTTCTTC.

This sequence joins TRBV12-3 or TRBV12-4 and TRBJ2-2, with TRBD1 matching 7 bases. V gave up 9 bases and J gave up 5 bases; unmatched junction bases: 9. The CDR3 loop spans 14 amino acids. CDR3 loop: CASSGQEGTGELFF. The CDR3 bases are TGTGCCAGTTCCGGACAGGAAGGGACCGGGGAGCTGTTTTTT.

The V call is TRBV7-3, the J call TRBJ1-5; D remains ambiguous. Germline values: CDR1 SGHTA, CDR2 FQGTGA. Trimming left V 5 bases short and J 9 bases short, with 11 bases between. CDR3 length equals 12 residues. The CDR3: CASSPPGGPQHF. CDR3 DNA sequence: TGTGCCAGCAGCCCCCCGGGTGGGCCCCAGCATTTT.

CDR3 loop: CASSAGLAGDEQFF. As DNA, the CDR3 is TGTGCCAGCAGCGCGGGACTAGCGGGAGATGAGCAGTTCTTC. J is TRBJ2-1 and V is TRBV3-1; 14 nucleotides match TRBD2. Germline lookup yields CDR1 LGHDT and CDR2 YNNKEL (reference sequence). The ends lost 5 bases at V and 8 bases at J; junction bases unmatched: 2. The CDR3 contains 14 residues.

The V call is TRBV21-1, the J call TRBJ1-1. TRBV21-1 is termed a pseudogene. The CDR3 runs 16 residues. This chain's CDR3 is CASSREAGGRNTEAFF. The CDR3 region has the DNA TGTGCCAGCAGCCGAGAGGCGGGTGGAAGGAACACTGAAGCTTTCTTT.

The V gene is TRBV12-3 or TRBV12-4, the J gene TRBJ2-5, with a tentative D call TRBD2 (6 bases). The CDR3 sequence is 13 residues long. With 5 bases removed from V and 4 bases from J, the gap between germline ends came to 11 bases. CDR3 DNA sequence: TGTGCCAGCAGTCCGGGGGATATAGAGACCCAGTACTTC. It translates to CASSPGDIETQYF.

The V and J genes are TRBV20-1 and TRBJ2-5, with 8 bases that match TRBD2. This CDR3 contains 14 residues. Trimming took 3 bases from V and 1 from J; bases not matched to a gene: 4. Germline CDR1 is DFQATT and CDR2 is SNEGSKA (reference sequence). CDR3 amino acids: CSASWRGAQETQYF. In DNA, the CDR3 is TGCAGTGCTAGCTGGCGGGGGGCCCAAGAGACCCAGTACTTC.

The V call is TRBV9, the J call TRBJ2-7, with TRBD2 matching over 12 bases. Germline V gene lookup returns CDR1 SGDLS and CDR2 YYNGEE. The CDR3 contains 14 residues. V lost 3 bases and J lost 4; bases outside the gene matches: 2. The DNA of the CDR3 is TGTGCCAGCAGCGCTAGCGGGGGGGGTTACGAGCAGTACTTC. Protein: CASSASGGGYEQYF.

The J gene is TRBJ1-6, the V gene TRBV29-1, with 9 bases identical to TRBD1. This CDR3 comprises 12 residues. Germline V gene sequence: CDR1 SQVTM, CDR2 ANQGSEA. V trimming: 6 bases; J trimming: 7 bases; junction bases outside the gene matches: 1. The CDR3: CSVGQGNSPLHF. For the CDR3, the DNA is TGCAGCGTCGGACAGGGGAATTCACCCCTCCACTTT.

V usage is TRBV27 and J usage is TRBJ1-1, with no clear D. Per germline, CDR1 MNHEY and CDR2 SMNVEV (reference sequence). Between the trimmed V and J ends, which lost 5 bases and 1 base, there was a span of 14 bases. This CDR3 contains 15 residues. The CDR3, as DNA: TGTGCCAGCAGTCGTCTCAGAGTGGAGAACACTGAAGCTTTCTTT. Protein sequence: CASSRLRVENTEAFF.

This clonotype was recorded once. This chain joins TRBV4-2 and TRBJ2-3; TRBD2 matches at 11 bases. CDR1 and CDR2 (germline): LGHNA, YNFKEQ. The V and J ends lost 6 bases and 1 base, in that order; junction bases with no gene match: 15. CDR3 length: 19 residues. The CDR3 sequence: CASSSFHPGTSGGTDTQYF. CDR3 sequence (DNA): TGTGCCAGCAGTTCCTTCCATCCGGGGACTAGCGGAGGCACAGATACGCAGTATTTT.

This rearrangement joins TRBV20-1 to TRBJ2-4; TRBD2 aligns across 7 bases. V was clipped by 0 bases and J by 2 bases; unmatched bases: 1. Germline CDR1 DFQATT, CDR2 SNEGSKA (reference sequence). The CDR3 contains 14 residues. The CDR3 region has the DNA TGCAGTGCTAGAGAGGGAGGGTCCAAAAACATTCAGTACTTC. This codes for CSAREGGSKNIQYF.

This chain links TRBV5-1 with TRBJ1-1; no clear D. Germline V gene data show CDR1 as SGHRS and CDR2 as YFSETQ. This CDR3 is built from 14 residues. Trimming cost V 2 bases and J 3 bases, with 11 bases left between them. The CDR3 protein is CASSLRADDTEAFF. The CDR3 DNA is TGCGCCAGCAGCTTACGGGCAGATGACACTGAAGCTTTCTTT.

The CDR3 DNA reads TGTGCCAGCAGTCCGGACAGCCGAGCTGAAGCTTTCTTT. Translating it yields CASSPDSRAEAFF. The chain uses TRBV6-5 and TRBJ1-1; possible D gene TRBD1, 6 bases. V lost 5 bases and J 6 bases, leaving 13 bases between the germline ends. The CDR3 loop spans 13 amino acids. From germline, CDR1 is MNHEY and CDR2 SVGAGI.

This chain uses TRBV5-1 with TRBJ1-1; possible D gene TRBD1, 6 bases. The CDR3 length is 16 residues. V gave up 0 bases and J gave up 1 base, with 13 bases separating them. Germline V CDR1 and CDR2: SGHRS, YFSETQ. DNA of the CDR3: TGCGCCAGCAGCTTGGATCGGGGGGCGAAGAACACTGAAGCTTTCTTT. This translates into CASSLDRGAKNTEAFF.

This chain uses TRBV28 with TRBJ2-5; 8 nucleotides line up with TRBD2. Germline V gives CDR1 MDHEN, CDR2 SYDVKM. Trimming cost V 5 bases and J 3 bases; bases outside gene matches: 8. This CDR3 has 15 amino acids. The CDR3 DNA reads as TGTGCCAGCAGTCCCGGCGGAGCGGGAGAAGAGACCCAGTACTTC. Encoded protein: CASSPGGAGEETQYF.

With regard to this clonotype: Sequence at one end of the junction differs from germline and may be a read error. The CDR3 sequence is CASTLTGWGTEAFF. For the CDR3, the DNA is TGCGCCAGCACCTTGACAGGCTGGGGCACTGAAGCTTTCTTT. V is TRBV5-1 and J is TRBJ1-1; maybe TRBD1 (6 bases). This CDR3 contains 14 residues. The germline V gene has CDR1 SGHRS and CDR2 YFSETQ.

The CDR3 coding sequence is TGTGCCGCAGGTGGGTCGGTCTACAATGAGCAGTTCTTC. Encoded protein: CAAGGSVYNEQFF. The J gene is TRBJ2-1, the V gene TRBV7-2; D gene unclear. CDR3 length equals 13 residues. The ends were cut back, 11 bases at V and 3 bases at J, with 14 bases in the middle. CDR1 and CDR2 from the germline V gene are SGHTA and FQGNSA.